The rows below give T cell receptor beta chains drawn from one sample of a study of CD8 T cells in ankylosing spondylitis. TCRdb fed the 5' RACE reads into MiXCR, producing one record per CDR3 protein. In the table there are fewer than 250,000 distinct CDR3 sequences, roughly a tenth of which are singletons. Sequencing input: blood, either unsorted or a sorted T cell fraction (not recorded which). The receptors were sampled from a male donor with ankylosing spondylitis or in good health (not recorded which). CDR3s include the opening cysteine and the closing phenylalanine or tryptophan. Each record gives: J gene, clone size, V gene, D gene, CDR3 DNA, CDR3 protein. D genes are given only for firm matches. The size entry is marked missing in some rows and otherwise reads once, few, many or a size class.

>TRBJ2-5|.|TRBV5-1|.
TGCGCCAGCAGCTTTCTTACAGGGCAAGAGACCCAGTACTTC
CASSFLTGQETQYF
>TRBJ1-2|.|TRBV12-3/TRBV12-4|TRBD1
TGTGCCAGCAGCTACGGGACAGGGAGTGATGGCTACACCTTC
CASSYGTGSDGYTF
>TRBJ1-1|many|TRBV7-9|.
TGTGCCAGCAGCTTTAGGGAGGGGGGGAACACTGAAGCTTTCTTT
CASSFREGGNTEAFF
>TRBJ2-7|many|TRBV11-1|.
TGTGCCAGCAGTTCCGACATGGACTCCTACGAGCAGTACTTC
CASSSDMDSYEQYF
>TRBJ2-2|many|TRBV28|.
TGTGCCAGCAGTCCAAGGAACACCGGGGAGCTGTTTTTT
CASSPRNTGELFF
>TRBJ2-5|.|TRBV4-2|TRBD2
TGTGCCAGCAGCCAGGCCGGGACTAGCGGACAAAATATCGGGACCCAGTACTTC
CASSQAGTSGQNIGTQYF
>TRBJ2-7|many|TRBV7-9|.
TGTGCCAGCAGCCAGACCCAGAGACCCTACGAGCAGTACTTC
CASSQTQRPYEQYF
>TRBJ1-2|.|TRBV12-3/TRBV12-4|.
TGTGCCAGCAGTTTCGGGTCCCCGGATGGCTATGGCTACACCTTC
CASSFGSPDGYGYTF
>TRBJ2-5|.|TRBV15|TRBD2
TGTGCCACCAGCAGAGAACTAGCGGGGGGACTGGCCCAAGAGACCCAGTACTTC
CATSRELAGGLAQETQYF
>TRBJ2-5|.|TRBV7-2|TRBD2
TGTGCCAGCAGCTTAGCGGGACTAGCGGGGGGCCAAGAGACCCAGTACTTC
CASSLAGLAGGQETQYF
>TRBJ2-2|many|TRBV6-4|.
TGTGCCAGCAGTGACTCGTCTAGAAACCCCGGGGAGCTGTTTTTT
CASSDSSRNPGELFF
>TRBJ1-1|.|TRBV10-3|.
TGTGCCATCAGTGACAGGGGCAAGAACACTGAAGCTTTCTTT
CAISDRGKNTEAFF
>TRBJ2-7|many|TRBV5-1|TRBD2
TGCGCCAGCAGCTTGGGGCTTAGCGGGGGAACCTACGAGCAGTACTTC
CASSLGLSGGTYEQYF
>TRBJ2-1|many|TRBV20-1|.
TGCAGTGCTAAAGCCGGGGCAGGGGCGAATGAGCAGTTCTTC
CSAKAGAGANEQFF
>TRBJ1-2|many|TRBV24-1|TRBD1
TGTGCCACCAGTGACCGAGGACAGGGGGCTAGCTATGGCTACACCTTC
CATSDRGQGASYGYTF
>TRBJ1-1|many|TRBV25-1|.
TGTGCCAGCAGTTCCGGGGCTTCAGAAGCTTTCTTT
CASSSGASEAFF
>TRBJ2-3|.|TRBV20-1|.
TGCAGTGCTAGCGGGCGGGGTAGCACAGATACGCAGTATTTT
CSASGRGSTDTQYF
>TRBJ2-7|few|TRBV29-1|TRBD1
TGCAGCGTTGAGGGACAGGGGCTAAGCGAGCAGTACTTC
CSVEGQGLSEQYF
>TRBJ1-2|many|TRBV2|.
TGTGCCAGCAGTGTGGCCGGGACCGAGAGCTTGCATGGCTACACCTTC
CASSVAGTESLHGYTF
>TRBJ1-1|many|TRBV7-8|.
TGTGCCAGTGAGGGAGGATTGAACACTGAAGCTTTCTTT
CASEGGLNTEAFF
>TRBJ2-5|many|TRBV12-2|.
TGTGCAAGTCGCTTCCCCAAGCAACAGCGGGGAATAAAGACCCAGTACTTC
CASRFPKQQRGIKTQYF
>TRBJ2-2|many|TRBV4-2|TRBD2
TGTGCCAGCAGCCAAGGGCTAGCGGGGGGGCCGGGTACCGGGGAGCTGTTTTTT
CASSQGLAGGPGTGELFF
>TRBJ1-1|few|TRBV6-1|.
TGTGCCAGCAGTGAGTTTCGGGCAGGGGACCGCCATAGGAACACTGAAGCTTTCTTT
CASSEFRAGDRHRNTEAFF
>TRBJ1-5|many|TRBV28|TRBD1
TGTGCCAGCAGTGCCACGGGGACAGTCCATCAGCCCCAGCATTTT
CASSATGTVHQPQHF
>TRBJ2-1|.|TRBV7-8|.
TGTGCCAGCAGCTTAAATTTGGGAACAGACAGTCGCTCCTACAATGAGCAGTTCTTC
CASSLNLGTDSRSYNEQFF
>TRBJ2-3|.|TRBV6-5|.
TGTGCCAGCAGTTACTGGCCACAGGAAGGCAGAGATACGCAGTATTTT
CASSYWPQEGRDTQYF
>TRBJ2-2|many|TRBV6-1|TRBD1
TGTGCCAGCACCCGGACAGGGGCGGTCACCGGGGAGCTGTTTTTT
CASTRTGAVTGELFF
>TRBJ2-1|.|TRBV14|.
TGTGCCAGCAGCCAAAGGCAGGGGCGGCTTGTGTTCTTC
CASSQRQGRLVFF
>TRBJ1-1|few|TRBV29-1|TRBD1
TGCAGCGTTATACAGGGGGGGAACACTGAAGCTTTCTTT
CSVIQGGNTEAFF
>TRBJ2-1|few|TRBV27|.
TGTGCCAGCAGTTTGAGGCCCAGGCAAGTCTCCTACAATGAGCAGTTCTTC
CASSLRPRQVSYNEQFF
>TRBJ2-7|many|TRBV24-1|.
TGTGCCACCAGTGATCGAGACAGGTACGAGCAGTACTTC
CATSDRDRYEQYF
>TRBJ2-7|many|TRBV5-1|.
TGCGCCAGCAGCACGGGAAGTACTGGGGTCAACGAGCAGTACTTC
CASSTGSTGVNEQYF
>TRBJ1-2|many|TRBV24-1|TRBD1
TGTGCCACCAGTGTCGGGACAGGGAACTATGGCTACACCTTC
CATSVGTGNYGYTF
>TRBJ1-1|.|TRBV7-6|TRBD1
TGTGCCAGCAGCCTCAGGGGGCGGAACACTGAAGCTTTCTTT
CASSLRGRNTEAFF
>TRBJ2-1|.|TRBV20-1|.
TGCAGTGCTTTGACAGACGAATACAATGAGCAGTTCTTC
CSALTDEYNEQFF
>TRBJ1-2|few|TRBV7-8|.
TGTGCCAGCAGCCAACGTTCAGGGAATGGCTACACCTTC
CASSQRSGNGYTF